The TCR beta chain under discussion was sequenced for a study of shared clonotypes between healthy human individuals. Study conclusions and caveats: Non-shared clonotypes had lower generation probabilities than clonotypes shared by all four sorted-subset donors. It was observed that roughly 5.5% of naive CD4 clonotypes were shared across a few donors.

Notes on this clone: Its antigen remains unidentified.

The CDR3 runs to 15 residues. The germline V gene has CDR1 SGHTA and CDR2 FQGNSA. V was shortened by 5 bases and J by 2 bases, with 14 bases between the two germline ends. Each subset's genomic DNA was shared equally among a number of immunoSEQ plates. This table comes from immunoSEQ multiplex PCR, and its TCRdb copy is limited to in-frame clones, with some not included. The table records more than 1,200,000 clones, approximately 98.5% of them present only once. The origin of this receptor is a man aged 30 to 45 in good health. The chain links TRBV7-2 to TRBJ2-3; a possible D gene is TRBD2 (6 bases). The sequenced sample was naive CD4+ T cells sorted from blood. Subset in this sample: CD45RA+ positively selected. In DNA form, the CDR3 reads TGTGCCAGCAGCCTTGAGGCGGGATACACAGATACGCAGTATTTT. It codes for CASSLEAGYTDTQYF.